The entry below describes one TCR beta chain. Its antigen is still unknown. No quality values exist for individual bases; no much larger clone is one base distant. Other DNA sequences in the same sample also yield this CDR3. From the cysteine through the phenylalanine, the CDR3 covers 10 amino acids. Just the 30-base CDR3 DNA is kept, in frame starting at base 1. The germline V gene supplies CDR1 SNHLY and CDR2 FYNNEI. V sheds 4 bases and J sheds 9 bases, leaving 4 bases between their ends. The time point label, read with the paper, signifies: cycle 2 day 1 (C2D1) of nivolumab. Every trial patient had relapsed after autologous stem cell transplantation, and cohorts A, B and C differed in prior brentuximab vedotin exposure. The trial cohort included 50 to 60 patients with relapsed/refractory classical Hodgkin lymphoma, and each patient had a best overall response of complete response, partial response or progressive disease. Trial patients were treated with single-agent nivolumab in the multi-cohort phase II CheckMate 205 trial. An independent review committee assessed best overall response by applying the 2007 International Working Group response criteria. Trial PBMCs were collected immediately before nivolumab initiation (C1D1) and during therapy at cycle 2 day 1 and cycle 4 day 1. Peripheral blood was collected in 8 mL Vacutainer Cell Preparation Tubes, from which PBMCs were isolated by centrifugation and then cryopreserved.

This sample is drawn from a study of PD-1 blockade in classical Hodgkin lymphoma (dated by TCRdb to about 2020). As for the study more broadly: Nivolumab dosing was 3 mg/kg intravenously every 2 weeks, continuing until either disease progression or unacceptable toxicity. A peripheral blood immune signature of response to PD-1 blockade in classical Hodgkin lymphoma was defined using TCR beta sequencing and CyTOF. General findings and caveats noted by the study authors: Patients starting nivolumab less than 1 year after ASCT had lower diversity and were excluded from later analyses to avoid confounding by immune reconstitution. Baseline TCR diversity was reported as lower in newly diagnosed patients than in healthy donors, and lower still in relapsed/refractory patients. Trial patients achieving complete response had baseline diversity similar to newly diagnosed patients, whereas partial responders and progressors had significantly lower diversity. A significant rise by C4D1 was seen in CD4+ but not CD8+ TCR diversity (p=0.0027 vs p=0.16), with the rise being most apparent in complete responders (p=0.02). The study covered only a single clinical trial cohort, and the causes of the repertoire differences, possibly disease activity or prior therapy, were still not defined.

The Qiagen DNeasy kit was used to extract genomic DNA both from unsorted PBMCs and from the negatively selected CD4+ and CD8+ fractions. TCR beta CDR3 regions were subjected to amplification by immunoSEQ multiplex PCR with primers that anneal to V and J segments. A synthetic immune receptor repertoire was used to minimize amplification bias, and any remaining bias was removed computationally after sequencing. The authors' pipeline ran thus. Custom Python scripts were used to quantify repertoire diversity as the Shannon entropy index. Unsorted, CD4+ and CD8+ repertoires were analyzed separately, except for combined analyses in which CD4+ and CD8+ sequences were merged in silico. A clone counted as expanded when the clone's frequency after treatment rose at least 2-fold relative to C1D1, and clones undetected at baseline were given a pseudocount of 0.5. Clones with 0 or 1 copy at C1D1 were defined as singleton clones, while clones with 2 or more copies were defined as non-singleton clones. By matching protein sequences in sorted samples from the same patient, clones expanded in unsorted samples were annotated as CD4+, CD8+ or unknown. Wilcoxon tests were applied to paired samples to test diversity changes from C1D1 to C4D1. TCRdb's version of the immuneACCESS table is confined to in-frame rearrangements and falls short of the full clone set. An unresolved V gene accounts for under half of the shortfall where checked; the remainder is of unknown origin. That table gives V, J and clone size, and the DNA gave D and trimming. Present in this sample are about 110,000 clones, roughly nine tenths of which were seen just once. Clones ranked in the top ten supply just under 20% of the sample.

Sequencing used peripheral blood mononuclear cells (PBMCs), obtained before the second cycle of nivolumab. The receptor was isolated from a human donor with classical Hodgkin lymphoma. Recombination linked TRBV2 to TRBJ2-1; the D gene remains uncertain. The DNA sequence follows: TGTGCCAGCAGTGGGCTTGAGCAGTTCTTC. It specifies CASSGLEQFF.